Listed here are 12 T cell receptor beta chains from one sample, sequenced in a study of cytomegalovirus exposure and HLA in healthy donors. A multiplex PCR was run with 60 Vbeta primers and 13 Jbeta primers. The table came from immunoSEQ multiplex PCR; TCRdb's copy has only in-frame clones and leaves some out. The sample lists more than 150,000 clones, 75% to 90% seen once, with less than 1.5% in the top ten. Source material: PBMCs. The receptors derive from a girl under 18 in good health and CMV-seropositive.

This chain joins TRBV5-1 and TRBJ1-2; D gene uncertain. The V end was cut by 2 bases, the J end by 8 bases, with 10 bases between. The CDR3 is 12 residues long. Germline CDR1 is SGHRS and CDR2 is YFSETQ. The CDR3 reads CASSFPGWGYTF. The CDR3 nucleotides read TGCGCCAGCAGCTTCCCAGGTTGGGGCTACACCTTC.

J is TRBJ2-5 and V is TRBV4-1; D is perhaps TRBD1 (6 bases). Trimming took off 1 base at V and 5 bases at J, with 17 bases between the two ends. The CDR3 covers 16 residues. CDR1 MGHRA and CDR2 YSYEKL come from the germline V gene. The CDR3 DNA reads TGCGCCAGCAGCCAAGTCCCGGGGACAATTAAGGAGACCCAGTACTTC. Amino acid sequence: CASSQVPGTIKETQYF.

This chain joins TRBV7-8 and TRBJ1-1, with 7 bases that match TRBD1. Germline loops: CDR1 SGHVS, CDR2 FQNEAQ. With V trimmed by 2 bases and J by 4 bases, 4 bases remained unmatched. The CDR3 is 14 amino acids. In DNA, the CDR3 is TGTGCCAGCAGCTTACTCGAGGGGGCCACTGAAGCTTTCTTT. Translation: CASSLLEGATEAFF.

The chain's CDR3 is CASSLGAGGITEAFF. Written as DNA, the CDR3 is TGCGCCAGCAGCTTGGGCGCGGGGGGGATCACTGAAGCTTTCTTT. The chain links TRBV5-1 to TRBJ1-1, with TRBD1 as a possible D gene (5 bases). The CDR3 has 15 amino acids. Germline V lookup: CDR1 SGHRS, CDR2 YFSETQ. Trimming took 0 bases from V and 4 from J, leaving 13 bases between them.

The chain is built from TRBV5-5 and TRBJ2-3, with D hard to call. Germline V CDR1 and CDR2: SGHKS, YYEKEE (reference sequence). Trimming shortened V by 5 bases and J by 4 bases, and 8 bases separated the two germline ends. The CDR3 spans 12 residues. The DNA for the CDR3 is TGTGCCAGCAGTCCACCGGCAGATACGCAGTATTTT. Its protein product is CASSPPADTQYF. Full variable domain (remainder filled in from reference TRBV5-5 and TRBJ2-3): DAGVTQSPTHLIKTRGQQVTLRCSPISGHKSVSWYQQVLGQGPQFIFQYYEKEERGRGNFPDRFSARQFPNYSSELNVNALLLGDSALYLCASSPPADTQYFGPGTRLTVL.

The J gene is TRBJ1-4, the V gene TRBV11-2; 10 bases are shared with TRBD1. The length of the CDR3 is 15 residues. V lost 2 bases to trimming and J lost 8 bases; unmatched junction nucleotides: 5. Germline V CDR1 and CDR2: SGHAT, FQNNGV. The DNA for the CDR3 is TGTGCCAGCAGCTTACATGGGACAGGGGCGGAAAAACTGTTTTTT. It encodes CASSLHGTGAEKLFF. Complete variable domain (other parts from reference TRBV11-2 and TRBJ1-4): EAGVAQSPRYKIIEKRQSVAFWCNPISGHATLYWYQQILGQGPKLLIQFQNNGVVDDSQLPKDRFSAERLKGVDSTLKIQPAKLEDSAVYLCASSLHGTGAEKLFFGSGTQLSVL.

The rearrangement uses TRBV9 and TRBJ2-3, with 8 nucleotides matching TRBD1. CDR1 is SGDLS, CDR2 YYNGEE, per germline. The CDR3 is 15 residues long. Trimming at V came to 2 bases and at J to 2 bases, leaving 4 bases not matched to a gene. This CDR3 is CASSVKTGATDTQYF. In DNA, the CDR3 is TGTGCCAGCAGCGTGAAGACAGGGGCCACAGATACGCAGTATTTT.

V gene TRBV7-9 combines with J gene TRBJ2-7; perhaps TRBD1 as D (5 bases). This CDR3 is 17 amino acids long. V lost 3 bases, J lost 0 bases, and 18 bases lay in between. The germline CDR1 and CDR2 sequences are SEHNR and FQNEAQ (reference sequence). The CDR3 DNA reads TGTGCCAGCAGCTTGATATCCCCAGGGCGTAGCTCCTACGAGCAGTACTTC. Encoded protein: CASSLISPGRSSYEQYF. The full variable domain, its missing parts supplied by reference TRBV7-9 and TRBJ2-7, is DTGVSQNPRHKITKRGQNVTFRCDPISEHNRLYWYRQTLGQGPEFLTYFQNEAQLEKSRLLSDRFSAERPKGSFSTLEIQRTEQGDSAMYLCASSLISPGRSSYEQYFGPGTRLTVT.

V and J are TRBV7-2 and TRBJ1-4; 8 nucleotides agree with TRBD1. CDR1 and CDR2 (germline): SGHTA, FQGNSA. Trimming cost V 8 bases and J 8 bases; bases outside gene matches: 7. The CDR3 is 13 amino acids. The CDR3 reads CASREQGEEKLFF. The DNA of the CDR3 is TGTGCCAGCCGAGAACAGGGGGAAGAAAAACTGTTTTTT.

The genes are TRBV11-2 and TRBJ1-5; no clear D gene. Trimming removed 6 bases at V and 5 bases at J, with 11 bases between. Per the germline V gene, CDR1 is SGHAT and CDR2 is FQNNGV. CDR3 length: 13 amino acids. The CDR3 sequence: CASSYDRDQPQHF. Written as DNA, the CDR3 is TGTGCCAGCAGTTACGACCGGGATCAGCCCCAGCATTTT.

The rearrangement links TRBV5-1 to TRBJ2-3, with 9 bases matching TRBD2. The V and J ends lost 0 bases and 4 bases, in that order; junction bases with no gene match: 9. This CDR3 has 17 residues. The germline V gene has CDR1 SGHRS and CDR2 YFSETQ. The CDR3 here is CASSLERAGGPADTQYF. CDR3 bases: TGCGCCAGCAGCTTGGAGCGGGCGGGAGGGCCAGCAGATACGCAGTATTTT.

This sequence joins TRBV27 and TRBJ1-1, with 9 bases aligning to TRBD1. CDR1 MNHEY and CDR2 SMNVEV come from the germline V gene (reference sequence). There are 14 residues in the CDR3. Unmatched junction bases numbered 3, after V lost 3 bases and J lost 4 bases. The CDR3 sequence: CASSFGTGSTEAFF. CDR3 nucleotides: TGTGCCAGCAGTTTTGGGACAGGGTCCACTGAAGCTTTCTTT.